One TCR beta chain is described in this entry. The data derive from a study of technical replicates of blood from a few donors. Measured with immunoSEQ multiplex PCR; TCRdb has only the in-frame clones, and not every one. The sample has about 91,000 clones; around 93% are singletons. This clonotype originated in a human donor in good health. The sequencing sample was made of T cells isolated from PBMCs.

The CDR3 DNA follows: TGTGCCAGCAGTGAATCCCCGGGGACAGGAAACACCATATATTTT. Residues: CASSESPGTGNTIYF. The chain combines TRBV25-1 with TRBJ1-3; maybe TRBD1 (6 bases). This CDR3 region has 15 residues. Germline V CDR1 and CDR2: MGHDK, SYGVNS. Trimming removed 1 base from V and 4 bases from J, with 11 bases in between. Full variable domain (remainder filled in from reference TRBV25-1 and TRBJ1-3): EADIYQTPRYLVIGTGKKITLECSQTMGHDKMYWYQQDPGMELHLIHYSYGVNSTEKGDLSSESTVSRIRTEHFPLTLESARPSHTSQYLCASSESPGTGNTIYFGEGSWLTVV.